This T cell receptor (beta chain) was sequenced in a study of blood T cell repertoires in COVID-19. The CDR3 has 15 amino acids. Germline V gives CDR1 SGHDT, CDR2 YYEEEE. Trimming took off 3 bases at V and 5 bases at J, with 15 bases between the two ends. TCRdb keeps only in-frame clones here, not all; method: immunoSEQ multiplex PCR. Of approximately 200,000 clones in the sample, 70% to 85% were seen once. This clone was found once. This clonotype was sampled from a woman between 50 and 59 years old with acute or convalescent COVID-19. Sequencing was done on a sample of peripheral blood. V usage is TRBV5-6 and J usage is TRBJ1-5, with no clear D. CDR3 amino acids: CASSSYGPRDQPQHF. The CDR3 DNA is TGTGCCAGCAGCTCATACGGGCCGCGGGATCAGCCCCAGCATTTT.